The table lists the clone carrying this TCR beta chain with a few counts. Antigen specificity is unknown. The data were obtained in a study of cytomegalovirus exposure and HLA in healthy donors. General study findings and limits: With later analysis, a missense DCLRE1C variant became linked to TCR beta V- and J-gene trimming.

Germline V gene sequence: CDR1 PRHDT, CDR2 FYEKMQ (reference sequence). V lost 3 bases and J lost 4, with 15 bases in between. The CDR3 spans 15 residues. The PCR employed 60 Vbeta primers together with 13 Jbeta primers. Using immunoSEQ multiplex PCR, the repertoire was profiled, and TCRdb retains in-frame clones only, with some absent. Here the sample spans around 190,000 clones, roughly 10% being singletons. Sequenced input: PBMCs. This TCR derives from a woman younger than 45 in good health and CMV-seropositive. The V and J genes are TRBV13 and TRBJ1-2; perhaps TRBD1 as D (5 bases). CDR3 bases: TGTGCCAGCAGCTTCCAGTTGGACACCAGCTATGGCTACACCTTC. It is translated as CASSFQLDTSYGYTF.